The subject of this entry is one T cell receptor (beta chain). Its recognized antigen is unknown. Per-base quality was not reported, and no clone a single base away is much larger than it. This entry belongs to a study of cytomegalovirus exposure and HLA in healthy donors (dated by TCRdb to between 2016 and 2019). In terms of the full investigation: According to an earlier analysis of a few hundred of the donors, 150 million to 200 million T cells yielded 95 million to 140 million unique TCR beta sequences and approximately 300 Gb of sequence data. The study aimed to test whether cataloging public T cell receptors could reveal signatures of past pathogen exposure. Among 398 genotyped donors of the cohort, an average of about 240,000 unique TCR beta nucleotide sequences were sequenced per donor, roughly a sixth of them non-productive. Of the 300 to 450 genotyped donors, approximately 80% were placed in the genetic ancestry cluster associated with self-reported Caucasian donors. A later analysis re-analyzed previously published TCR beta repertoires from roughly 690 donors and added high-resolution HLA genotyping to study TCR occurrence patterns. Every repertoire in the discovery cohort had been generated on one and the same sequencing platform. Rather than using new phenotypic data, the later analysis identified candidate immune exposures from TCR beta sequences and from how often those sequences occurred across donors. Donor age, sex, ethnicity and CMV serostatus were compiled together with the repertoire data. About 320 gigabases of sequencing data and approximately 84 million unique TCR sequences were included in an early release covering roughly 600 HLA-typed donors. Because of strong linkage in the cohort, a handful of DR-DQ haplotypes were treated as single units for association and clustering. To predict cytomegalovirus infection status, the study brought together high-throughput TCR immunosequencing, statistical association of individual TCRs with disease status, and machine learning. In an earlier analysis of 587 of the donors, high-throughput TCR beta sequencing was used to judge whether each TCR beta V gene segment behaved as functional or pseudogenic. A separate validation cohort of about 110 different subjects was used in addition to the roughly 700-subject first cohort. Genome-wide SNP genotypes for about three fifths of the roughly 700 donors were used in a later genetic analysis, which treated that subset as a discovery cohort. HLA typing covered class I and class II loci at four-digit resolution. The study used immunosequencing to profile the T cell repertoires of under 700 subjects and linked those repertoires to cytomegalovirus serostatus. Typing coverage differed by locus: A, B, C, DRB1 and DQB1 were typed in about 620-640 donors, DQA1 in roughly 500, DPA1 in nearly 610, and DPB1 in just under 490. Study-level results and caveats: In a later genetic analysis, a missense DCLRE1C variant was associated with V-gene and J-gene trimming of TCR beta chains, and the association was replicated in an independent cohort. At a false discovery rate of 0.05, a later analysis linked 16,951 TCR beta sequences to specific HLA alleles. The sequencing pipeline was judged likely to have produced a cluster of highly shared sequence variants as a technical artifact. According to a later genetic analysis, donors in an Asian-associated ancestry cluster had fewer N-insertions in productive TCRs than the approximately 650-donor mean. The authors suggested that the approach could potentially be extended to other disease states and immunological phenotypes. The study gave a list of about 170 TCR beta chains associated with cytomegalovirus. Because the 87-base-pair reads could not distinguish some IMGT-functional V segments, including TRBV6-2 and TRBV6-3, those segments were excluded. Most TCR sequences were observed very rarely across donors, whereas some public TCRs were present in many individuals. Roughly uniform sequencing depth across donors was assumed in presence/absence analyses, although this assumption may not hold. Compared with equally common non-associated chains, HLA-associated TCR beta chains in a later analysis were more clonally expanded and had lower generation probabilities. The cohort was sequenced for TCR beta chains only, and without alpha or paired-chain data the features that could be detected were limited. According to a later analysis, parvovirus B19, influenza, CMV and Epstein-Barr virus appeared linked to several top co-occurrence clusters. A later analysis found that most CMV-associated TCR beta chains appeared HLA-restricted, with HLA associations seemingly driven largely by CMV exposure. In a later analysis, the rate of TCR association differed among HLA loci, with DRB1 alleles having the most associated TCRs and HLA-C alleles having the fewest. A further reported finding was that TCR beta sequences accurately predicted the HLA-A and HLA-B alleles for most subjects in the first cohort. HLA typing was unavailable for some donors at each locus, so association tests used only the typed subset. In vitro tests confirmed that a few of the cytomegalovirus-associated TCR beta chains recognize cytomegalovirus antigens. Linkage disequilibrium might explain the correlated functional status among segregating V segments, but an unknown experimental factor could not be excluded. Cytomegalovirus status was reported to be diagnosed by the classifier with high specificity and sensitivity in both the original and validation cohorts. CMV serostatus was the only immune exposure information available for the cohort. Strong co-occurrence of HLA alleles, especially DR and DQ, made assigning TCR associations to individual alleles difficult. The earlier analysis of approximately 540 of the donors excluded approximately 15 rarely observed V segments, including chromosome 9 orphons, because counts were too low. An earlier analysis of 587 of the donors showed that most TCR beta V segments appeared in productive rearrangements either about 87% or about 30% of the time, which broadly matched IMGT annotations.

In total, roughly 670 healthy bone marrow donors made up the cohort. At the time of sampling, all cohort members were nominally healthy, though unrecorded immune exposures were likely present. The donor tested CMV seronegative, placing the donor among the 350 to 400 seronegative members of the cohort. A peripheral blood sample was provided by each donor, and peripheral blood mononuclear cells were used for TCR beta sequencing. Genomic DNA extraction from the blood cell samples was performed with the Qiagen DNeasy Blood Extraction Kit. V drops 5 bases and J drops 0 bases, leaving 16 bases in between. Reading from cysteine to phenylalanine, the CDR3 counts 16 amino acids. Only the CDR3 portion is preserved as DNA: 48 bases, with reading frame beginning at the first base. For CDR1 and CDR2, the germline V gene (reference sequence) lists SEHNR and FQNEAQ. Library construction relied on the immunoSEQ multiplex PCR assay. The multiplex PCR relied on a mix of 60 forward primers for TCR Vbeta segments and 13 reverse primers for TCR Jbeta segments. The CDR3 region of rearranged TCR beta genes was amplified from genomic DNA with a multiplex PCR assay. The amplified TCR beta libraries were sequenced on the Illumina HiSeq System as 87-base-pair reads. For the original study's pipeline: In a later analysis, some 80 million unique TCR beta chains were counted across the 690 or so repertoires, and roughly 11 million of these chains were shared by at least two donors. A nearest-neighbor algorithm error-corrected the raw reads and collapsed the reads into unique sequences, merging closely related sequences to remove PCR and sequencing errors. Alignment of CDR3 sequences to IMGT reference sequences was used to assign V, D and J gene segments. For a sequence to be retained, a match of at least six nucleotides to both a V gene segment and a J gene segment was required. A rearrangement was called productive if the CDR3 had no stop codons and remained in frame with V and J, and every other rearrangement was called non-productive. Following IMGT convention, CDR3 was defined as the stretch from the second conserved V-encoded cysteine up to the conserved J-encoded phenylalanine. Sequences without an unambiguous match to a single V gene segment were excluded from the earlier analysis of about 630 of the donors. In an earlier analysis of some 590 of the donors, V segments were called functional above 56.7% productive rearrangements and were called segregating when the between-donor standard deviation exceeded 5%. To diagnose cytomegalovirus status from the catalog of TCR beta chain sequences, a statistical classification framework was built. A later analysis assigned V and J genes by comparing TCR nucleotide sequences with IMGT/GENE-DB human TR gene sequences. Using the TCRdist pipeline, a later analysis assigned CDR3 sequences along with most-parsimonious VDJ recombination scenarios. In a later analysis, every TCR beta chain was defined by the combination of its CDR3 amino acid sequence and its V-gene family, and reads without a unique V-gene family were dropped. In a later analysis, fewer than 650 highly shared, low-generation-probability nucleotide sequences were removed to address suspected cross-contamination and a sequencing artifact. In a later analysis, a clonal expansion index for each public chain was calculated from normalized within-repertoire ranks of inferred template counts. In a later analysis, generation probabilities were computed with a VDJ recombination model fitted to out-of-frame rearrangements, and the resulting probabilities were checked against IGoR. In a later analysis, TCR-TCR, TCR-HLA and TCR-CMV co-occurrence was scored with hypergeometric tests, and a repertoire-size bias correction was applied to TCR pairs. In a later analysis, false discovery rates were estimated by permuting HLA or CMV assignments 20 times. In a later analysis, co-occurring TCRs were grouped using DBSCAN, and TCRdist sequence similarity was added for clustering within HLA-allele-positive subsets. Co-occurrence clustering excluded repertoires with fewer than 30,000 or more than 120,000 public chains, plus five with anomalous nucleotide sharing. Held by TCRdb, this immuneACCESS table contains in-frame sequences only and omits some clones. Under half of the omission traces to an unresolved V gene where checked; the cause of the rest is unknown. V, J and clone size are those of that table, while D and trimming were read from the DNA. Within this sample are fewer than 100,000 clones, with roughly 79% of them counted one time only. Together, the top ten hold about 2% of the sample.

This receptor was identified in a man aged 35-49 years in good health and CMV-seronegative. Material for sequencing was PBMCs. Recombination joined TRBV7-9 with TRBJ1-1; TRBD1 is possibly the D segment (5 matching bases). The CDR3 region: CASSPPGGKMNTEAFF. The DNA is as follows: TGTGCCAGCAGCCCACCTGGGGGGAAGATGAACACTGAAGCTTTCTTT.